The entry below gives a single TCR beta chain sequence along with its context. This specimen comes from a study of blood T cell repertoires in COVID-19. Study background: Acute and convalescent COVID-19 specimens originated in the United States, Italy and Spain.

Clones were sequenced by immunoSEQ multiplex PCR, and TCRdb holds only the in-frame ones, with some missing. The sample carries under 300,000 clones, around nine tenths recorded once. The V gene lost 0 bases and the J gene lost 11 bases, with 9 bases spanning the gap. The germline V gene encodes CDR1 SGHKS and CDR2 YYEKEE (reference sequence). The CDR3 is 12 residues long. Sequencing used peripheral blood. The chain links TRBV5-5 to TRBJ1-5; D not certain. This sequence originates from a woman in her seventies with active or convalescent COVID-19. CDR3 amino acids: CASSLDTKAQHF. The CDR3 DNA reads TGTGCCAGCAGCTTGGACACCAAAGCCCAGCATTTT.